This T cell receptor (beta chain) emerged from a study of shared clonotypes between healthy human individuals. Findings and caveats of the study: Relative to their counterparts shared across all four donors, non-shared clonotypes exhibited diminished generation probabilities.

Profiled with immunoSEQ multiplex PCR; TCRdb holds only in-frame clones, not every one. The sample includes over 1.5 million clones, 95% to 99% of them seen just once. With regard to this clone: No antigen is known for it.

Sequenced: naive CD4+ T cells sorted from blood. Subset specified: CD45RA+ positively selected. The source is a man younger than 45 in good health.

This CDR3 reads CSVGLAGGPYEQFF. CDR3 in DNA: TGCAGCGTTGGACTAGCGGGAGGGCCTTATGAGCAGTTCTTC. The rearrangement links TRBV29-1 to TRBJ2-1; 14 bases fit TRBD2. With 4 bases clipped from V and 8 bases from J, the junction kept 4 bases outside the gene matches. The length of the CDR3 is 14 residues. Germline values: CDR1 SQVTM, CDR2 ANQGSEA.